This TCR beta chain was found in a study of OX40 agonist ivuxolimab in advanced cancers. The CDR3 contains 16 residues. V lost 3 bases and J lost 4; bases outside the gene matches: 11. Germline V lookup: CDR1 SGHTA, CDR2 FQGNSA. Data came from immunoSEQ multiplex PCR; TCRdb stores just in-frame clones and leaves some out. The repertoire holds 70,000 to 85,000 clones, 90% seen once, with roughly 0.69% in the top ten. About this clone itself: The antigen remains unidentified.

The study's findings and limits: Expanded clones were, on average, more numerous in CD8+ T cells than in CD4+.

The sample consisted of CD4+ or CD8+ T cells sorted from blood, taken in a trial of the OX40 agonist ivuxolimab. This clonotype was sampled from an adult with an advanced solid tumor such as melanoma, head and neck, liver or kidney cancer. The chain employs TRBV7-2 and TRBJ1-1, with 7 bases matching TRBD1. The CDR3 region has the DNA TGTGCCAGCAGCTTTTTCAAGGGGGCAGGGGGCACTGAAGCTTTCTTT. It codes for CASSFFKGAGGTEAFF.